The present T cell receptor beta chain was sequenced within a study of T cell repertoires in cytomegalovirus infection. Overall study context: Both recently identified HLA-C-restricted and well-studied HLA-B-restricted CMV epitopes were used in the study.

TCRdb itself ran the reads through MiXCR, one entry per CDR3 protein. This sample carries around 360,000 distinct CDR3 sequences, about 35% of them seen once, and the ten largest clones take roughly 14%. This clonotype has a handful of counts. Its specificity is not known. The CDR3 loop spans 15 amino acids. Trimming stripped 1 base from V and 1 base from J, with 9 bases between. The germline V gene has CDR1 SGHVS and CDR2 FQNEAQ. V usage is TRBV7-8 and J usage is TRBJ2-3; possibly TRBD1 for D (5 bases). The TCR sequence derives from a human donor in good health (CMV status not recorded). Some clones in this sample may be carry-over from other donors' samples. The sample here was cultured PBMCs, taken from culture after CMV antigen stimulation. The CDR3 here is CASSLGQPGTDTQYF. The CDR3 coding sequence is TGTGCCAGCAGCTTAGGACAGCCTGGCACAGATACGCAGTATTTT. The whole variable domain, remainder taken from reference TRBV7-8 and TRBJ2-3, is GAGVSQSPRYKVAKRGQDVALRCDPISGHVSLFWYQQALGQGPEFLTYFQNEAQLDKSGLPSDRFFAERPEGSVSTLKIQRTQQEDSAVYLCASSLGQPGTDTQYFGPGTRLTVL.